This T cell receptor (beta chain) is from a study of cytomegalovirus exposure and HLA in healthy donors. Healthy bone marrow donors formed the donor group. Both 60 Vbeta primers and 13 Jbeta primers went into the PCR. Using immunoSEQ multiplex PCR, the repertoire was profiled, and TCRdb retains in-frame clones only, with some absent. This table has approximately 220,000 clones, 60% to 80% appearing once. Looked up from germline, CDR1 is MNHEY and CDR2 is SMNVEV (reference sequence). CDR3 length: 18 residues. Trimming took 9 bases from V and 0 from J; bases not matched to a gene: 13. This chain uses TRBV27 with TRBJ2-3; 12 bases line up with TRBD2. The sequenced sample consisted of PBMCs. This TCR came from a woman in her twenties or thirties in good health and CMV-seronegative. This CDR3 is CASLPSLAGGWSTDTQYF. The DNA for the CDR3 is TGTGCCAGTCTTCCCTCACTAGCGGGAGGCTGGAGCACAGATACGCAGTATTTT.